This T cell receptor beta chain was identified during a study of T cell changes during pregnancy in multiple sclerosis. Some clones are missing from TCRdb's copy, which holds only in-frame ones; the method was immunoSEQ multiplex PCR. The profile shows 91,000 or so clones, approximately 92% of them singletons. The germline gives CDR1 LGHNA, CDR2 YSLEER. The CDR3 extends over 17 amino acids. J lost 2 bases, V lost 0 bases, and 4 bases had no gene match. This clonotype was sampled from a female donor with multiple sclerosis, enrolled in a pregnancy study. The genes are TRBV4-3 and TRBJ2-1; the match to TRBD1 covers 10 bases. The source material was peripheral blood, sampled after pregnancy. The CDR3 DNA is TGCGCCAGCAGCCAAGATCGGGGACAGGGGACCTACAATGAGCAGTTCTTC. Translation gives CASSQDRGQGTYNEQFF.